This T cell receptor beta chain was sequenced in a study of OX40 agonist ivuxolimab in advanced cancers. The wider study: Patients in the trial were receiving intravenous ivuxolimab every 2 weeks, at doses of 0.01 to 10 mg/kg. Aged about 20 to 80 with a mean of about 60 years, they were about 78% male. Study-level findings and limits: The study observed clonal expansion of CD4+ and CD8+ blood T cells by week 6 at 0.1 to 3.0 mg/kg. Mean expanded clone counts were higher in CD8+ than CD4+ T cells.

This clone was detected once. Its antigen remains unknown. Trimming pared 4 bases from V and 6 bases from J, leaving 22 bases between. Germline assignment: CDR1 SGHRS and CDR2 YFSETQ. This CDR3 has 16 amino acids. The method was immunoSEQ multiplex PCR; TCRdb's version includes in-frame clones alone and lacks a portion of them. The sample includes tens of thousands of clones, 70% to 85% of them seen just once. The genes are TRBV5-1 and TRBJ2-5; a weak D match, TRBD1 (6 bases). The TCR originated in an adult with an advanced solid tumor such as melanoma, head and neck, liver or kidney cancer. The sequenced sample was CD4+ or CD8+ T cells sorted from blood, obtained in a trial of the OX40 agonist ivuxolimab. CDR3: CASSEDRNRVIKTQYF. The CDR3 nucleotides are TGCGCCAGCAGCGAGGACCGTAACAGGGTTATTAAGACCCAGTACTTC.